The following is a T cell receptor (beta chain) sequence with its context. The data were taken from a study of OX40 agonist ivuxolimab in advanced cancers. V was clipped by 3 bases and J by 2 bases, with 14 bases between them. The CDR3 contains 15 residues. CDR1 SGHTS and CDR2 YDEGEE come from the germline V gene. The method was immunoSEQ multiplex PCR; TCRdb's version includes in-frame clones alone and lacks a portion of them. The sample lists approximately 70,000 clones, around nine tenths seen once, with about 5.5% in the top ten. This clonotype originated in an adult with an advanced solid tumor such as melanoma, head and neck, liver or kidney cancer. The sample in question was CD4+ or CD8+ T cells sorted from blood, obtained in a trial of the OX40 agonist ivuxolimab. V is TRBV5-8 and J is TRBJ1-1; D not certain. The CDR3 spells CASSSEPDQNTEAFF. The CDR3 DNA is TGTGCCAGCAGCTCCGAACCCGATCAAAACACTGAAGCTTTCTTT. Full variable domain (rest looked up from reference TRBV5-8 and TRBJ1-1): EAGVTQSPTHLIKTRGQQATLRCSPISGHTSVYWYQQALGLGLQFLLWYDEGEERNRGNFPPRFSGRQFPNYSSELNVNALELEDSALYLCASSSEPDQNTEAFFGQGTRLTVV.